A single T cell receptor beta chain is shown here with its context. Its antigen is still unknown. No much larger clone exists at a distance of one base, and base qualities are not known. Deletion took 4 bases off V and 2 bases off J, with a span of 20 bases between the germline ends. The cysteine opens and the phenylalanine closes a CDR3 of 17 amino acids. Only the CDR3 DNA stays, 51 bases, in frame from base 1. From a lookup of the germline V gene, CDR1 and CDR2 are MNHEY and SVGAGI. These data originate in a study of CD8 T cells in ankylosing spondylitis (dated by TCRdb to between 2016 and 2019). At the level of the whole study: The study profiled T cell receptor beta repertoires in healthy donors and ankylosing spondylitis patients to find disease-linked TCR variants. The full study cohort was made up of 25 ankylosing spondylitis patients and about a hundred healthy donors. Peripheral blood was sampled, and synovial fluid was additionally collected from ankylosing spondylitis patients.

What the research found in general, with its limitations: The disease-linked clones had a CD8+ phenotype and were found at relatively low frequencies in peripheral blood. The disease-linked clones were reported as significantly enriched in matched synovial fluid samples from ankylosing spondylitis patients. Some TCR beta motif variants had previously been reported in synovial fluid and blood of reactive arthritis patients, which suggested common disease-initiation mechanisms. A TCR beta motif of several highly homologous amino acid variants appeared characteristic of blood from ankylosing spondylitis patients.

Sequenced on an Illumina HiSeq 2500. Quantitative 5'-RACE with molecular barcodes was used to prepare TCR beta libraries. The published analysis was carried out like this. Disease-linked TCR variants were identified with a new computational method built on a probabilistic model of VDJ rearrangement. Using fastp trimming at Q25 and MiXCR clonotype assembly, TCRdb reanalyzed the public sequencing data and kept in-frame beta chains. Each CDR3 protein gets just one entry, which takes the most common genes and DNA from the rows behind it. The V and J calls follow TCRdb's processing rather than the paper's. This sample is represented by 300,000 to 350,000 distinct CDR3 sequences; under 25% of them were singletons. The top ten hold about 4% of the sample.

The V gene is TRBV6-5 and the J gene is TRBJ1-1; TRBD1 might be the D gene, on 5 matching bases. The sequence came from a female donor with ankylosing spondylitis or in good health (not recorded which). The sequenced sample was blood, either unsorted or a sorted T cell fraction (not recorded which). The CDR3 region reads CASSSTGGGVGNTEAFF. The DNA reads TGTGCCAGCAGTTCCACGGGGGGGGGAGTCGGAAACACTGAAGCTTTCTTT.